The T cell receptor beta chain described here comes from a study of graft-versus-host responses after intestinal transplantation. In its sample, this clone is medium-sized. Grafts had their tissue processed, releasing intraepithelial and lamina propria lymphocytes. Sequencing was performed with immunoSEQ multiplex PCR; in TCRdb, only in-frame clones are kept and a portion is missing. The table has about 5,700 clones, roughly 71% seen once. Deletions cut 7 bases from V and 1 base from J, with 20 bases between. The germline V gene has CDR1 MDHEN and CDR2 SYDVKM. The CDR3 is 17 residues long. The chain joins TRBV28 to TRBJ1-3; TRBD1 might be the D (5 bases). The receptor comes from a human patient who received an intestinal transplant, so some T cells may come from the graft donor. Here the sequenced sample was ileum tissue, taken just over 300 days after intestinal transplant. CDR3 sequence (DNA): TGTGCCAGCACAAACCGGGGACCGGGGACTTCTGGAAACACCATATATTTT. This sequence encodes CASTNRGPGTSGNTIYF.